This T cell receptor beta chain derives from a study of blood T cell repertoires in COVID-19. Study-wide background: Samples of COVID-19 (acute and convalescent) were obtained from the United States, Italy and Spain.

As originally analysed: Nucleated cell number was recorded as an estimate derived from reference gene primer amplification. The method was immunoSEQ multiplex PCR; TCRdb's version includes in-frame clones alone and lacks a portion of them. V, J and clone size were drawn from that table, and D and trimming were deduced from the DNA. Altogether over 100,000 clones are present, less than 90% being singletons, with the ten largest covering 15% to 20%. The sequenced sample consisted of peripheral blood. The receptor was isolated from a woman aged 55-69 years with acute or convalescent COVID-19.

CDR3 DNA sequence: TGTGCCATCAGTGACCCTCAGGGCCCTAGCAATCAGCCCCAGCATTTT. Translation: CAISDPQGPSNQPQHF. The chain carries TRBV10-3 and TRBJ1-5; D might be TRBD1 (5 bases). V was shortened by 3 bases and J by 0 bases, with 12 bases between the two germline ends. This CDR3 has 16 amino acids. The V gene's germline CDR1 is ENHRY and CDR2 SYGVKD.